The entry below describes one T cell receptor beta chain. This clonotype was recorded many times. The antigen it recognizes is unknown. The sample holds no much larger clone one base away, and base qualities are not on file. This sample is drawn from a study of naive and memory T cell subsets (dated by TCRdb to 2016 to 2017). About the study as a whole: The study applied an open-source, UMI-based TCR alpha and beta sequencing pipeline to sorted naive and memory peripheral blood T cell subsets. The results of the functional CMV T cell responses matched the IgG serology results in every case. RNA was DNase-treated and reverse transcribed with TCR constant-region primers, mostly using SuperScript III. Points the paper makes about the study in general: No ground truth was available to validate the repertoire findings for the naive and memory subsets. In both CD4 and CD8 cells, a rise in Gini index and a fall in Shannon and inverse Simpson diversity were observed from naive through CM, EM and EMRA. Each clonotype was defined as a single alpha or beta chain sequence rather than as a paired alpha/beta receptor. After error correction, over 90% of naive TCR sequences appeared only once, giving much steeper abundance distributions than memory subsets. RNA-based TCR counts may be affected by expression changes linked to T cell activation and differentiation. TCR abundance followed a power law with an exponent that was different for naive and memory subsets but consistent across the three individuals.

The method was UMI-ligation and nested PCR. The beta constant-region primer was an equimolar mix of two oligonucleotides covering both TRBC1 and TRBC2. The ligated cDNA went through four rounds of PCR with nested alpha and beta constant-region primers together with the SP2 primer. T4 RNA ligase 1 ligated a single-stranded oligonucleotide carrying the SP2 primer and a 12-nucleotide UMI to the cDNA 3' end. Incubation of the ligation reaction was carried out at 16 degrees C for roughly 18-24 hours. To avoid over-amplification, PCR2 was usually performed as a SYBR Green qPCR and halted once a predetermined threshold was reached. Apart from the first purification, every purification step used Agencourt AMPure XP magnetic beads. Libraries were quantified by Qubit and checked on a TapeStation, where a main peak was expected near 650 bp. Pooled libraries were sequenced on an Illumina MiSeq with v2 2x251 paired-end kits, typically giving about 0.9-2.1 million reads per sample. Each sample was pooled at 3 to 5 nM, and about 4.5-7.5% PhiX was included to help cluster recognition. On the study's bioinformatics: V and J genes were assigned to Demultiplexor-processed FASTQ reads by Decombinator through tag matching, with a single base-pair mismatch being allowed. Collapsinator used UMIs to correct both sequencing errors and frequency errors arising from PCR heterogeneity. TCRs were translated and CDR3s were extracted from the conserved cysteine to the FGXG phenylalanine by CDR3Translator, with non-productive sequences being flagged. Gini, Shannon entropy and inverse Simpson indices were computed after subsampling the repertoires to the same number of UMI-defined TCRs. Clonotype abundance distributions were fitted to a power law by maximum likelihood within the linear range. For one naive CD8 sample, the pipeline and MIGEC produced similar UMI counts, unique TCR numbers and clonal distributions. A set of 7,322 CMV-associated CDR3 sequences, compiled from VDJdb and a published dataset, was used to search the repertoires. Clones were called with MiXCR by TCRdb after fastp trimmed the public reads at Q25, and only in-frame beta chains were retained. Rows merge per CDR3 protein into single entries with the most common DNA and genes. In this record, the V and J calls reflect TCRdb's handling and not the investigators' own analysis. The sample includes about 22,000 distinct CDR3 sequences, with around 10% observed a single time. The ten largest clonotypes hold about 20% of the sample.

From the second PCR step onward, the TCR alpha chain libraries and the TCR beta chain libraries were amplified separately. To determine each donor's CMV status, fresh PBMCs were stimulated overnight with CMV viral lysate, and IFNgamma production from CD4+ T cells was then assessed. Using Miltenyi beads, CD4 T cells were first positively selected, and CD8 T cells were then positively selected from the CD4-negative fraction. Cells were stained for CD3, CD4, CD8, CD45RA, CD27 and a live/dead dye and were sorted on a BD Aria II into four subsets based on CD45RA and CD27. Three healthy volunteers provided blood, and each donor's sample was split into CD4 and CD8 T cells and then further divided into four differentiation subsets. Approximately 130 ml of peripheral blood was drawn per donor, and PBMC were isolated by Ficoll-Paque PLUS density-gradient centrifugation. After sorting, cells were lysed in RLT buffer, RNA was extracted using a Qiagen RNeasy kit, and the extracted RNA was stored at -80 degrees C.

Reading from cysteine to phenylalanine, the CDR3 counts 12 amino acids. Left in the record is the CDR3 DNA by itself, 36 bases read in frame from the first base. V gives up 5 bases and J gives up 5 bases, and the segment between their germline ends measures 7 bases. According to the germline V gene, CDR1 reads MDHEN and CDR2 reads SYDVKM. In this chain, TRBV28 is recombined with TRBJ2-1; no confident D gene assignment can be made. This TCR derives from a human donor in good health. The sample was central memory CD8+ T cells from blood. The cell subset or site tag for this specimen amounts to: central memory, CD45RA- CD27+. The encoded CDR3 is CASSPRNNEQFF. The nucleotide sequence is TGTGCCAGCAGTCCCCGAAACAATGAGCAGTTCTTC.